This paragraph covers one T cell receptor beta chain sequence. The antigen is unknown. The PCR contained 60 Vbeta and 13 Jbeta primers. Using immunoSEQ multiplex PCR, the repertoire was profiled, and TCRdb retains in-frame clones only, with some absent. The sample includes over 80,000 clones, approximately 83% seen only once; the top ten take over 3%. This sample is drawn from a study of cytomegalovirus exposure and HLA in healthy donors. Germline loops: CDR1 MDHEN, CDR2 SYDVKM. The CDR3 spans 14 residues. The V end was cut by 6 bases, the J end by 3 bases, with 14 bases between. Whole-study results and caveats: A few CMV-associated chains were confirmed in vitro to be specific for CMV antigens.

This clonotype was sampled from a man in his forties or fifties in good health and CMV-seronegative. The rearrangement links TRBV28 to TRBJ1-2, with D tentatively TRBD1 (6 bases). Material: PBMCs. The CDR3 nucleotides read TGTGCCAGCAGCCCACAGGGTTGGGACTATGGCTACACCTTC. This encodes CASSPQGWDYGYTF.